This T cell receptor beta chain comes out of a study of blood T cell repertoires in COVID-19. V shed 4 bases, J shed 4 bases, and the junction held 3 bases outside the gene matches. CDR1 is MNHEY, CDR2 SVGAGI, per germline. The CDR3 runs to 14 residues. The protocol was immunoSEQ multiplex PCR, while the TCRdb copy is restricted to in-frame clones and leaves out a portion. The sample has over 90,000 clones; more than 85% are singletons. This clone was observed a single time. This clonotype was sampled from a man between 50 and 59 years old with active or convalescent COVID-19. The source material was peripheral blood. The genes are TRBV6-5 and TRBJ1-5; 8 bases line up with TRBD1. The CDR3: CASSFQGANQPQHF. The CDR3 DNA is TGTGCCAGCAGTTTTCAGGGGGCGAATCAGCCCCAGCATTTT.